This TCR beta chain comes out of a study of T-cell reconstitution after alpha-beta-depleted transplantation in children. Many counts were recorded for this clonotype. Unique molecular identifiers were used to barcode this TCRbeta library. A single record per CDR3 protein comes from TCRdb applying MiXCR to the PCR reads. The repertoire has almost 7,500 distinct CDR3 sequences, 5.3% of them found once; the top ten carry approximately 23%. Between the trimmed V and J ends, which lost 4 bases and 7 bases, there was a span of 14 bases. CDR1 and CDR2 from the germline V gene are SGDLS and YYNGEE. The CDR3 has 13 residues.

V and J are TRBV9 and TRBJ1-2; TRBD1 might be the D (6 bases). The sequence came from a child younger than two who had a stem cell transplant for acute myeloid leukemia, so the T cells may come from the graft donor. This specimen consisted of PBMCs, mostly from graft donor cells, obtained 180 days after TCRalphabeta/CD19-depleted stem cell transplant. The CDR3 is CASSLRGGLGYTF. CDR3 DNA: TGTGCCAGCAGCTTACGAGGGGGGCTTGGCTACACCTTC.